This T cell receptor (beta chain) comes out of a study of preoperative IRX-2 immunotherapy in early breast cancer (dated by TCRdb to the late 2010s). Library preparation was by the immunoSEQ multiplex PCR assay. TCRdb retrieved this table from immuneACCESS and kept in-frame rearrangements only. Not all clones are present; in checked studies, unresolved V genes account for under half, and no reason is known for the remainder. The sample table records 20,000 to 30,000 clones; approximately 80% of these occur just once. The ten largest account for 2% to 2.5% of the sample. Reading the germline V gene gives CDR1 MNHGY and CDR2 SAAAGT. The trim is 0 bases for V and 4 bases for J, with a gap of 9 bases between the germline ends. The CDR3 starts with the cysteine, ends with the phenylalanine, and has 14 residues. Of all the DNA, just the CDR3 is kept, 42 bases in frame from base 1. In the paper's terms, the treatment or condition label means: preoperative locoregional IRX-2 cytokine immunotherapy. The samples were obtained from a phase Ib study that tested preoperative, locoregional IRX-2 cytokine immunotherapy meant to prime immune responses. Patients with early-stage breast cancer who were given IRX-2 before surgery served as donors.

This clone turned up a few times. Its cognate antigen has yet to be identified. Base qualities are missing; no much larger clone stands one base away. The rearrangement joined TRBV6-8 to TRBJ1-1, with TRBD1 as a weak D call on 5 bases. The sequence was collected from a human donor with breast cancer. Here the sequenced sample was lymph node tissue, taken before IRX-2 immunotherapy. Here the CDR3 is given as CASSYSQVGTEAFF. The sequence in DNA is TGTGCCAGCAGTTACTCACAGGTGGGCACTGAAGCTTTCTTT.